This TCR beta chain was captured in a study of cytomegalovirus exposure and HLA in healthy donors (dated by TCRdb to 2016 to 2017). Describing the broader study: An earlier analysis of some 600 of the donors reported 276 Gb of sequence data and approximately 120 million unique TCR beta sequences obtained from some 170 million T cells. About 310 gigabases of sequencing data and 80 million or so unique TCR sequences were included in an early release covering about 700 HLA-typed donors. Of the approximately 400 genotyped donors, roughly 85% fell in the genetic ancestry cluster associated with self-reported Caucasian donors. The study aimed to test whether signatures of past pathogen exposure could be identified by cataloging public T cell receptors. The study profiled the T cell repertoires of under 850 subjects by immunosequencing and related them to cytomegalovirus serostatus. Along with the approximately 620-subject first cohort, a separate validation cohort of over a hundred different subjects was used. High-throughput TCR immunosequencing, statistical association of individual TCRs with disease status, and machine learning were combined to predict cytomegalovirus infection status. In a later analysis, previously published TCR beta repertoires from fewer than 750 donors were re-analyzed and high-resolution HLA genotyping was added so that TCR occurrence patterns could be studied. The later analysis used no new phenotypic data to find candidate immune exposures, relying instead on TCR beta sequences and their occurrence across donors. To decide whether each TCR beta V gene segment behaved as functional or pseudogenic, an earlier analysis of over 500 of the donors relied on high-throughput TCR beta sequencing. Donor age, sex, ethnicity and CMV serostatus were compiled together with the repertoire data. Genome-wide SNP genotypes for about three fifths of the 666 donors were used in a later genetic analysis, which treated that subset as a discovery cohort. Every discovery cohort repertoire had been produced on one sequencing platform. HLA typing included class I and class II loci at four-digit resolution. Typing coverage differed by locus: A, B, C, DRB1 and DQB1 were typed in about 620-640 donors, DQA1 in about 500, DPA1 in 600 to 610, and DPB1 in 400 to 490. Roughly 5 DR-DQ haplotypes were handled as single units for association and clustering because linkage in the cohort was strong. Among over 350 genotyped donors of the cohort, an average of about 240,000 unique TCR beta nucleotide sequences were sequenced per donor, roughly 20% of them non-productive. General conclusions and limits of the study: In a later genetic analysis, a missense DCLRE1C variant was associated with V-gene and J-gene trimming of TCR beta chains, and the association was replicated in an independent cohort. A cluster of highly shared sequence variants was judged likely to be a technical artifact of the sequencing pipeline. According to a later analysis, parvovirus B19, influenza, CMV and Epstein-Barr virus appeared linked to several top co-occurrence clusters. A later genetic analysis reported fewer N-insertions in productive TCRs among donors in an Asian-associated ancestry cluster than the roughly 640-donor mean. Specific HLA alleles were associated with around 18,000 TCR beta sequences at a false discovery rate of 0.05 in a later analysis. Broadly in line with IMGT annotations, most TCR beta V segments showed up in productive rearrangements about 87% or about 30% of the time in an earlier analysis of 450 to 750 of the donors. The study listed around 160 TCR beta chains as associated with cytomegalovirus. Because the 87-base-pair reads could not distinguish some IMGT-functional V segments, including TRBV6-2 and TRBV6-3, those segments were excluded. Immune exposure information for the cohort was limited to CMV serostatus. Most TCR sequences were observed very rarely across donors, whereas some public TCRs were present in many individuals. Only TCR beta chains were sequenced in this cohort, and the absence of alpha or paired-chain data limited detectable features. Sequencing depth was assumed to be roughly uniform across donors in the presence/absence analyses, though that assumption may not hold. A further reported finding was that TCR beta sequences accurately predicted the HLA-A and HLA-B alleles for most subjects in the first cohort. The authors suggested that the approach could potentially be extended to other disease states and immunological phenotypes. Linkage disequilibrium might explain the correlated functional status among segregating V segments, but an unknown experimental factor could not be excluded. A later analysis found that most CMV-associated TCR beta chains appeared HLA-restricted, with HLA associations seemingly driven largely by CMV exposure. Compared with equally common non-associated chains, HLA-associated TCR beta chains in a later analysis were more clonally expanded and had lower generation probabilities. Strong co-occurrence of HLA alleles, especially DR and DQ, made assigning TCR associations to individual alleles difficult. According to a later analysis, TCR association rates differed among HLA loci, with DRB1 alleles showing the most associated TCRs and HLA-C alleles showing the fewest. Because some donors lacked HLA typing at each locus, the association tests relied only on the typed subset. In both the original and validation cohorts, the classifier was reported to diagnose cytomegalovirus status with high specificity and sensitivity. A few of the identified cytomegalovirus-associated TCR beta chains were confirmed in vitro to be specific for cytomegalovirus antigens. Because counts were too low, seventeen rarely observed V segments, including chromosome 9 orphons, were excluded from the earlier analysis of about 500 of the donors.

The cohort was made up of around 720 healthy bone marrow donors. Cohort members were all nominally healthy when sampled, although unrecorded immune exposures were likely present. The donor was CMV seronegative and belonged to the group of around 350 seronegative cohort members. Every donor gave a peripheral blood sample, and the peripheral blood mononuclear cells from that sample were used for TCR beta sequencing. The Qiagen DNeasy Blood Extraction Kit was used to extract genomic DNA from the blood cell samples. The germline ends are 18 bases apart after V is trimmed by 4 bases and J by 5 bases. In the germline V gene, CDR1 corresponds to SGHAT and CDR2 to FQNNGV. Inclusive of the bounding cysteine and phenylalanine, the CDR3 is 15 residues long. The CDR3 DNA has 45 bases and is translated from base 1. Of note for this clone: It has no known antigen specificity. No clone much larger than this one lies a single base away; base qualities are absent.

Library preparation was by the immunoSEQ multiplex PCR assay. For the multiplex PCR, a mixture combining 60 forward primers for TCR Vbeta segments and 13 reverse primers for TCR Jbeta segments was used. Amplification of the CDR3 region of rearranged TCR beta genes was performed with a multiplex PCR assay on genomic DNA. The Illumina HiSeq System was used to sequence the amplified TCR beta libraries as 87-base-pair reads. Per the source publication's procedure: A later analysis counted about 80 million unique TCR beta chains across the 650 to 800 repertoires, and roughly 9.9 million of these chains were shared by at least two donors. Raw reads were error-corrected and collapsed into unique sequences with a nearest-neighbor algorithm that merged closely related sequences to remove PCR and sequencing errors. Alignment of CDR3 sequences to IMGT reference sequences was used to assign V, D and J gene segments. For a sequence to be retained, a match of at least six nucleotides to both a V gene segment and a J gene segment was required. A rearrangement counted as productive if the CDR3 had no stop codons and remained in frame with V and J, and every other rearrangement counted as non-productive. CDR3 was defined by IMGT convention, running from the second conserved V-encoded cysteine to the conserved J-encoded phenylalanine. In an earlier analysis of some 550 of the donors, sequences lacking an unambiguous match to a single V gene segment were excluded. In an earlier analysis of a few hundred of the donors, a V segment was called functional when productive rearrangements were above 56.7%, and segregating when the standard deviation between donors exceeded 5%. A statistical classification framework was built to diagnose cytomegalovirus status from the catalog of TCR beta chain sequences. In a later analysis, TCR nucleotide sequences were compared against IMGT/GENE-DB human TR gene sequences so that V and J genes could be assigned. The TCRdist pipeline was used in a later analysis to assign CDR3 sequences and most-parsimonious VDJ recombination scenarios. A later analysis defined each TCR beta chain by its CDR3 amino acid sequence plus V-gene family, and excluded reads lacking a unique V-gene family. A later analysis removed 500 to 650 highly shared, low-generation-probability nucleotide sequences to deal with suspected cross-contamination and a sequencing artifact. A later analysis calculated a clonal expansion index for each public chain from normalized within-repertoire ranks of inferred template counts. Generation probabilities in a later analysis came from a VDJ recombination model fitted to out-of-frame rearrangements, and those results were checked against IGoR. A later analysis scored TCR-TCR, TCR-HLA and TCR-CMV co-occurrence with hypergeometric tests, applying a repertoire-size bias correction to TCR pairs. False discovery rates were estimated in a later analysis by permuting HLA or CMV assignments 20 times. In a later analysis, co-occurring TCRs were grouped using DBSCAN, and TCRdist sequence similarity was added for clustering within HLA-allele-positive subsets. Repertoires with fewer than 30,000 or more than 120,000 public chains, plus five repertoires with anomalous nucleotide sharing, were excluded from co-occurrence clustering. TCRdb's version of the immuneACCESS table is confined to in-frame rearrangements and falls short of the full clone set. An unresolved V gene accounts for under half of the shortfall where checked; the remainder is of unknown origin. The D gene and trimming were derived from the DNA, and the V and J assignments and clone size from that table. The sample contains about 130,000 clones, 70% to 85% of them found a single time. The ten top clones hold 1.5% of the sample.

Sequenced sample: PBMCs. The chain joins TRBV11-2 to TRBJ2-7; the D gene cannot be resolved reliably. This receptor was obtained from a female donor in good health and CMV-seronegative. The CDR3 reads CASSSGPGEENEQYF. The DNA reads as follows: TGTGCCAGCAGCTCTGGGCCTGGCGAAGAGAACGAGCAGTACTTC.